The clone carrying this TCR beta chain has a handful of counts. Its specificity is unknown. The data originate from a study of glioma-infiltrating T cells after dendritic cell vaccination. Overall study context: Patients received autologous tumor lysate-pulsed dendritic cell vaccination between about 2003 and 2013.

Study results and limitations: TCR clonality showed no direct relationship with survival.

Amplification used 60 V beta primers and 13 J beta primers. TCRdb's table, derived via immunoSEQ multiplex PCR, lists solely in-frame clones and lacks some. The sample consists of some 100,000 clones, over 60% of them appearing once. This clonotype was obtained from a human donor with glioblastoma. Here the sequenced sample was blood, taken before dendritic cell vaccination.

The CDR3 DNA sequence: TGTGCCAGCAGTGGGGGGCAAAGCGAGCAGTACTTC. This translates into CASSGGQSEQYF. The chain links TRBV6-1 to TRBJ2-7; D may be TRBD1 (6 bases). The V end lost 4 bases, the J end lost 6 bases, and 10 bases lay between the germline ends. CDR1 is MNHNS, CDR2 SASEGT, per germline. This CDR3 region has 12 residues.